This T cell receptor beta chain originates from a study of OX40 agonist ivuxolimab in advanced cancers. Study results and limitations: Not determined was the antigen specificity of the expanded peripheral T cells. On average, a greater number of expanded clones characterised CD8+ T cells relative to CD4+. Partial responders treated at 0.1-3.0 mg/kg exhibited clonal expansion among the lowest measured. CD4+ and CD8+ blood T cells expanded clonally by week 6 at 0.1 to 3.0 mg/kg.

The CDR3 consists of 19 residues. The J segment lost 0 bases and the V segment lost 3 bases, leaving 12 bases of the junction unmatched. Looked up from germline, CDR1 is SGHNT and CDR2 is YYREEE (reference sequence). Details on this clone: Its antigen is unknown.

Clones were read by immunoSEQ multiplex PCR, and TCRdb kept only the in-frame ones, dropping some. The sample records about 39,000 clones, around 90% being singletons. V is TRBV5-4 and J is TRBJ2-3; 11 nucleotides align to TRBD2. The clonotype originates from an adult with an advanced solid tumor such as melanoma, head and neck, liver or kidney cancer. Sample: CD4+ or CD8+ T cells sorted from blood, taken in a trial of the OX40 agonist ivuxolimab. The CDR3 region has the DNA TGTGCCAGCAGCTCGGGGCCCGCTAGCGGGAGGACTAGCACAGATACGCAGTATTTT. As protein: CASSSGPASGRTSTDTQYF.